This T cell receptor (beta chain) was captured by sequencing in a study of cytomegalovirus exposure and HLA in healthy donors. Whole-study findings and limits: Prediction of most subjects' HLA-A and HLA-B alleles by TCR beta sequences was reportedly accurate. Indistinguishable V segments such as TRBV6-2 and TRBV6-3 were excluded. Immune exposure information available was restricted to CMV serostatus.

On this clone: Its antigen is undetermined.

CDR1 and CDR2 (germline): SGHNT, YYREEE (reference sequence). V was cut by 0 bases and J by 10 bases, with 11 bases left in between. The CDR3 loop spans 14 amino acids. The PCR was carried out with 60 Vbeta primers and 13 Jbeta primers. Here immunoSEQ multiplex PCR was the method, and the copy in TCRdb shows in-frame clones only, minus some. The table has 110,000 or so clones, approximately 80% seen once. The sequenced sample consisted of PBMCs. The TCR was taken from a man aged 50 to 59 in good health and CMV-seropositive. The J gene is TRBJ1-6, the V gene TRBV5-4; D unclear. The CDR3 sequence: CASSLDLNESPLHF. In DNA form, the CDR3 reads TGTGCCAGCAGCTTGGACTTGAACGAATCACCCCTCCACTTT.